Listed here are 12 T cell receptor beta chains from one sample, sequenced in a study of blood T cell repertoires in COVID-19 (dated by TCRdb to 2020 to 2021). Library generation was performed with the immunoSEQ multiplex PCR assay. What TCRdb holds here is the immuneACCESS table cut down to in-frame rearrangements. Part of the clones is not present; checked against another copy, under half of the missing clones reflect an unresolved V gene, and the others are unexplained. Present in this sample are roughly 43,000 clones, 86% of which were seen just once. Clones ranked in the top ten supply 7.5% to 10% of the sample. The material sequenced was peripheral blood. These receptors were obtained from a man in his sixties with active COVID-19.

V usage is TRBV7-9 and J usage is TRBJ2-3, with a weak D call TRBD2 (5 bases). There are 16 residues in the CDR3. Germline V lookup: CDR1 SEHNR, CDR2 FQNEAQ (reference sequence). The V end was cut by 1 base, the J end by 0 bases, with 11 bases between. CDR3 coding DNA: TGTGCCAGCAGCTTAGAAAGCGGAACTAGCACAGATACGCAGTATTTT. Its protein is CASSLESGTSTDTQYF.

This rearrangement joins TRBV24-1 to TRBJ2-3, with 8 bases identical to TRBD1. CDR1 is KGHDR and CDR2 is SFDVKD in the germline V gene. The J segment lost 4 bases and the V segment lost 7 bases, leaving 12 bases of the junction unmatched. This CDR3 spans 16 amino acids. CDR3 sequence reads: CATSDPRTGSSDTQYF. In nucleotides, the CDR3 is TGTGCCACCAGCGACCCCCGGACAGGGAGTTCAGATACGCAGTATTTT.

This clone was picked up a small number of times. This chain joins TRBV11-2 and TRBJ2-2, with D possibly matching TRBD2 (6 bases). V shed 3 bases and J shed 8 bases, with 16 bases lying between them. Germline values: CDR1 SGHAT, CDR2 FQNNGV. The CDR3 has 15 amino acids. Written as DNA, the CDR3 is TGTGCCAGCAGCTTCCAAGCGGGCAACGGGGGGGAGCTGTTTTTT. The encoded protein is CASSFQAGNGGELFF.

This clone has only one observation. The rearrangement joins TRBV18 to TRBJ2-5; D possibly corresponds to TRBD2 (6 bases). This CDR3 has 14 residues. CDR1 is KGHSH and CDR2 is LQKENI in the germline V gene. V lost 7 bases, J lost 10 bases, and 22 bases lay in between. CDR3 nucleotide sequence: TGTGCCAGCTGGCCGGGGGACTCAAGAGAGGGCCAGTACTTC. Amino acid sequence: CASWPGDSREGQYF. Variable domain in full (rest from reference TRBV18 and TRBJ2-5): NAGVMQNPRHLVRRRGQEARLRCSPMKGHSHVYWYRQLPEEGLKFMVYLQKENIIDESGMPKERFSAEFPKEGPSILRIQQVVRGDSAAYFCASWPGDSREGQYFGPGTRLLVL.

This chain joins TRBV11-3 and TRBJ2-2; 7 positions match TRBD2. This CDR3 is 17 amino acids long. From germline, CDR1 is SGHNT and CDR2 YENEEA. Losses at the gene ends were 5 bases for V and 4 bases for J; bases not matched to a gene: 13. The CDR3: CASSPPSGLTGTGELFF. The CDR3 DNA reads TGTGCCAGCAGCCCGCCTAGCGGCCTTACGGGCACCGGGGAGCTGTTTTTT.

This rearrangement joins TRBV6-2 or TRBV6-3 to TRBJ2-1; possibly TRBD2 for D (5 bases). CDR1 and CDR2 (germline): MNHEY, SVGEGT. CDR3 length: 13 residues. Trimming left V 2 bases short and J 9 bases short, with 11 bases between. The CDR3 loop reads CASSYRSSAEQFF. The CDR3 coding sequence is TGTGCCAGCAGTTACCGGAGTAGCGCTGAGCAGTTCTTC.

The CDR3 sequence is CASSAQTSYNEQFF. The DNA for the CDR3 is TGTGCCAGCAGCGCACAGACTAGCTACAATGAGCAGTTCTTC. The chain combines TRBV9 with TRBJ2-1, with TRBD2 as a possible D gene (6 bases). Germline V gene data show CDR1 as SGDLS and CDR2 as YYNGEE. V was trimmed by 3 bases and J by 3 bases, leaving 10 bases between them. This CDR3 has 14 amino acids.

The chain employs TRBV7-3 and TRBJ2-1, with D maybe TRBD1 (6 bases). The germline V gene encodes CDR1 SGHTA and CDR2 FQGTGA. V lost 5 bases and J lost 0, with 11 bases in between. CDR3 length equals 15 residues. The CDR3, as DNA: TGTGCCAGCAGCGCCCAACAGGGCTCCTACAATGAGCAGTTCTTC. Amino acids: CASSAQQGSYNEQFF. The full variable domain, its missing parts supplied by reference TRBV7-3 and TRBJ2-1, is GAGVSQTPSNKVTEKGKYVELRCDPISGHTALYWYRQSLGQGPEFLIYFQGTGAADDSGLPNDRFFAVRPEGSVSTLKIQRTERGDSAVYLCASSAQQGSYNEQFFGPGTRLTVL.

This chain connects TRBV27 to TRBJ2-7, with a weak D call TRBD2 (5 bases). The germline V gene has CDR1 MNHEY and CDR2 SMNVEV (reference sequence). The CDR3 covers 16 residues. V shed 4 bases and J shed 4 bases, with 20 bases lying between them. For the CDR3, the DNA is TGTGCCAGCAGTTCCTCCCCACTAGTTGGGTTGTACGAGCAGTACTTC. It encodes CASSSSPLVGLYEQYF.

This clone appeared once. The rearrangement uses TRBV3-1 (or the pseudogene TRBV3-2) and TRBJ2-7; 12 positions match TRBD2. V lost 4 bases and J lost 7; bases outside the gene matches: 8. This CDR3 has 15 residues. Per germline, CDR1 LGHDT and CDR2 YNNKEL (reference sequence). CDR3 amino acids: CASSPQTSGSEEQYF. In DNA form, the CDR3 reads TGTGCCAGCAGCCCCCAGACTAGCGGGAGTGAAGAGCAGTACTTC.

CDR3 sequence reads: CASSSQGSGYTF. In DNA, the CDR3 is TGCGCCAGCAGCTCACAGGGAAGTGGCTACACCTTC. The chain links TRBV5-1 to TRBJ1-2; TRBD1 might be the D (6 bases). The V and J ends lost 3 bases and 7 bases respectively, with 10 bases between them. This CDR3 comprises 12 residues. CDR1 and CDR2 (germline): SGHRS, YFSETQ.

J is TRBJ2-1 and V is TRBV12-3 or TRBV12-4, with 8 bases matching TRBD2. CDR3 length equals 13 residues. The V and J ends lost 4 bases and 10 bases, in that order; junction bases with no gene match: 6. Written as DNA, the CDR3 is TGTGCCAGCAGTTCAGCGGGAGTACTAGAGCAGTTCTTC. Residues: CASSSAGVLEQFF.